This entry is about one T cell receptor beta chain. No antigen is known for it. Some clones are missing from TCRdb's copy, which holds only in-frame ones; the method was immunoSEQ multiplex PCR. The sample includes about 51,000 clones, roughly 78% of them seen just once. The record originates from a study of early stage breast cancer tumors. Study as a whole: ER+/PR+/HER2- status applied to about 80% of the 16 invasive breast tumors. Findings of the study overall: Tumors had roughly 2.6-fold higher T cell density than normal breast. In most of the 16 patients, blood comparison separated tumor from normal breast.

The clonotype comes from a person in their 40s with breast cancer. The material sequenced was blood.

The CDR3 is CASSRDRTGGDGYTF. CDR3 sequence (DNA): TGTGCCAGCAGCCGCGACCGAACAGGGGGCGATGGCTACACCTTC. The chain uses TRBV6-6 and TRBJ1-2; the match to TRBD1 covers 9 bases. CDR1 and CDR2 (germline): MNHNY, SVGAGI (reference sequence). The CDR3 has 15 residues. J gave up 6 bases and V 6 bases, and 11 bases lay outside the gene matches.